Sequencing of this T cell receptor (beta chain) was carried out in a study of cytomegalovirus exposure and HLA in healthy donors. About the research overall: From donors who were HLA-typed, an early data release held about 89 million unique TCRs. Broader study findings: The availability of immune exposure information extended only to CMV serostatus. Sequencing depth roughly uniform across donors was assumed in presence/absence analyses. Reported results showed that the classifier diagnosed cytomegalovirus status with high specificity and sensitivity.

The CDR3 is 15 amino acids. Losses at the gene ends were 5 bases for V and 2 bases for J; bases not matched to a gene: 6. Germline lookup yields CDR1 MDHEN and CDR2 SYDVKM. PCR employed 60 Vbeta and 13 Jbeta primers. Libraries were prepared by immunoSEQ multiplex PCR; TCRdb keeps only in-frame clonotypes and omits some of them. Of roughly 190,000 clones listed, about four fifths are singletons. Remarks on this clone: Its antigen is unidentified.

The TCR was taken from a woman aged 45-59 years in good health and CMV-seronegative. Source material: PBMCs. The rearrangement joins TRBV28 to TRBJ1-2; 9 bases are shared with TRBD1. CDR3 in DNA: TGTGCCAGCAGTCTGGGACAGGGCCAAAACTATGGCTACACCTTC. Its translation: CASSLGQGQNYGYTF.